The 21 T cell receptor beta chains presented below share a single source sample, sequenced in a study of cytomegalovirus exposure and HLA in healthy donors. Vbeta (60) and Jbeta (13) primers were used in the PCR. TCRdb keeps only in-frame clones here, not all; method: immunoSEQ multiplex PCR. The profile covers around 150,000 clones, with 76% appearing a single time and approximately 2.8% taken by the ten largest. What was sequenced was PBMCs. These receptors were obtained from a male donor in good health and CMV-seronegative.

The chain links TRBV4-1 to TRBJ2-3; maybe TRBD1 (5 bases). The V gene's germline CDR1 is MGHRA and CDR2 YSYEKL. V gave up 1 base and J gave up 8 bases, with 13 bases separating them. This CDR3 is 14 amino acids long. CDR3 DNA: TGCGCCAGCAGCCAAGGCAGCCCCCAGGGTACGCAGTATTTT. This translates into CASSQGSPQGTQYF.

The J gene is TRBJ2-3, the V gene TRBV6-5; 7 positions agree with TRBD1. Germline-derived CDR1 and CDR2 are MNHEY and SVGAGI. The CDR3 length is 14 residues. V dropped 6 bases and J dropped 4; count of bases not matched to a gene: 7. The CDR3 region has the DNA TGTGCCAGCAGCCTCACAGGGGTCTCAGATACGCAGTATTTT. Translating gives CASSLTGVSDTQYF.

The chain uses TRBV27 and TRBJ1-5; 9 bases agree with TRBD1. V dropped 5 bases and J dropped 7; count of bases not matched to a gene: 9. CDR3 length equals 15 residues. The germline V gene encodes CDR1 MNHEY and CDR2 SMNVEV (reference sequence). The CDR3 bases are TGTGCCAGCAGTCCTAGGGACAGGGATAGCCAGCCCCAGCATTTT. This codes for CASSPRDRDSQPQHF.

For this clone: One junction end disagrees with the germline gene, perhaps due to a read error. V gene TRBV18 combines with J gene TRBJ2-7; 9 nucleotides match TRBD1. The length of the CDR3 is 14 residues. Germline V gene data show CDR1 as KGHSH and CDR2 as LQKENI. CDR3 residues: CASSPSTGGYEQHF. In nucleotides, the CDR3 is TGTGCCAGCTCACCAAGCACAGGGGGCTACGAGCAGCACTTC.

V and J are TRBV29-1 and TRBJ2-3; TRBD1 matches 7 bases. This CDR3 contains 15 residues. V lost 5 bases to trimming and J lost 5 bases; unmatched junction nucleotides: 13. Germline lookup yields CDR1 SQVTM and CDR2 ANQGSEA. The CDR3 DNA reads TGCAGCGTTCAGGGACAGCAGTTTATAGGAGATACGCAGTATTTT. It yields the protein CSVQGQQFIGDTQYF.

This clone was counted only a few times. The chain links TRBV6-1 to TRBJ1-5; TRBD1 matches 7 bases. Germline V gives CDR1 MNHNS, CDR2 SASEGT. The CDR3 consists of 14 residues. J lost 11 bases, V lost 5 bases, and 12 bases had no gene match. CDR3 sequence: CASSSGGATGSQHF. The CDR3, as DNA: TGTGCCAGCAGTTCCGGGGGGGCGACAGGGTCCCAGCATTTT.

The rearrangement joins TRBV7-9 to TRBJ1-1; TRBD1 matches at 9 bases. With V trimmed by 2 bases and J by 3 bases, 4 bases remained unmatched. The CDR3 is 15 residues long. CDR1 is SEHNR, CDR2 FQNEAQ, per germline (reference sequence). The CDR3, as DNA: TGTGCCAGCAGCTTAACAGGGGGCCGGGACACTGAAGCTTTCTTT. Protein product: CASSLTGGRDTEAFF.

This rearrangement joins TRBV28 to TRBJ2-7; TRBD2 might be the D (5 bases). This CDR3 is 12 amino acids long. Trimming pared 5 bases from V and 3 bases from J, leaving 8 bases between. Germline values: CDR1 MDHEN, CDR2 SYDVKM. The CDR3 DNA reads as TGTGCCAGCAGTGAGGGCCGCTACGAGCAGTACTTC. Translating it yields CASSEGRYEQYF.

This clone showed up just a few times. This chain joins TRBV11-1 and TRBJ1-1; perhaps TRBD1 as D (5 bases). This CDR3 has 15 residues. Germline CDR1 SGHAT, CDR2 FQDESV (reference sequence). V lost 5 bases and J lost 2, with 15 bases in between. This CDR3 is CASSPQGVFNTEAFF. DNA for the CDR3: TGTGCCAGCAGCCCGCAGGGTGTGTTCAACACTGAAGCTTTCTTT. Full variable domain (rest looked up from reference TRBV11-1 and TRBJ1-1): EAEVAQSPRYKITEKSQAVAFWCDPISGHATLYWYRQILGQGPELLVQFQDESVVDDSQLPKDRFSAERLKGVDSTLKIQPAELGDSAMYLCASSPQGVFNTEAFFGQGTRLTVV.

This CDR3 reads CASSPARGFRNQPQHF. CDR3 bases: TGTGCCAGCAGTCCGGCTCGGGGGTTTCGCAATCAGCCCCAGCATTTT. The chain employs TRBV28 and TRBJ1-5; tentative D call: TRBD1 (5 bases). Trimming took off 5 bases at V and 2 bases at J, with 16 bases between the two ends. Looked up from germline, CDR1 is MDHEN and CDR2 is SYDVKM. The CDR3 extends over 16 amino acids.

The J gene is TRBJ2-6, the V gene TRBV7-9; TRBD1 aligns across 8 bases. The V gene's germline CDR1 is SEHNR and CDR2 FQNEAQ (reference sequence). Losses at the gene ends were 3 bases for V and 4 bases for J; bases not matched to a gene: 8. This CDR3 contains 17 residues. The CDR3 sequence: CASSLDRDSFGANVLTF. CDR3 sequence (DNA): TGTGCCAGCAGCTTGGACAGGGATTCCTTCGGGGCCAACGTCCTGACTTTC. Combining the CDR3 with reference TRBV7-9 and TRBJ2-6 gives the whole variable domain DTGVSQNPRHKITKRGQNVTFRCDPISEHNRLYWYRQTLGQGPEFLTYFQNEAQLEKSRLLSDRFSAERPKGSFSTLEIQRTEQGDSAMYLCASSLDRDSFGANVLTFGAGSRLTVL.

CDR3 nucleotides: TGTGCCAGCAGTTCTCCAGCGGGGGGAGCAGATACGCAGTATTTT. It specifies CASSSPAGGADTQYF. The genes are TRBV27 and TRBJ2-3, with 9 bases matching TRBD2. Germline loops: CDR1 MNHEY, CDR2 SMNVEV (reference sequence). The junction had 6 bases not matched to a gene; V was cut back by 4 bases and J by 4 bases. CDR3 length: 15 residues.

This clone has just one count. The chain carries TRBV19 and TRBJ1-1; D not certain. From germline, CDR1 is LNHDA and CDR2 SQIVND (reference sequence). V was clipped by 5 bases and J by 5 bases, with 9 bases between them. This CDR3 is 12 amino acids long. CDR3 DNA: TGTGCCAGTAGTCCCCCAGGAACTGAAGCTTTCTTT. Translated: CASSPPGTEAFF.

There are a few counts of this clone. The V and J genes are TRBV5-1 and TRBJ2-5; a weak D match, TRBD1 (6 bases). Trimming removed 2 bases from V and 2 bases from J, with 13 bases in between. Germline values: CDR1 SGHRS, CDR2 YFSETQ. This CDR3 spans 15 amino acids. The CDR3 region is CASSFGGQSQETQYF. The CDR3 DNA reads TGCGCCAGCAGCTTTGGGGGACAATCTCAAGAGACCCAGTACTTC.

The rearrangement uses TRBV27 and TRBJ2-7; 10 positions agree with TRBD1. V was clipped by 8 bases and J by 6 bases; unmatched bases: 7. Germline CDR1 is MNHEY and CDR2 is SMNVEV (reference sequence). This CDR3 region has 13 residues. The CDR3 region is CASHDRGRGEQYF. As DNA, the CDR3 is TGTGCCAGCCACGACAGGGGGCGGGGCGAGCAGTACTTC.

The CDR3 spells CATSSSSGGADTQYF. The CDR3 DNA is TGTGCCACCAGCAGTAGCAGCGGGGGGGCAGATACGCAGTATTTT. The chain links TRBV15 to TRBJ2-3, with 10 positions matching TRBD2. This CDR3 contains 15 residues. Germline trimming cut 3 bases from V and 4 bases from J; bases unmatched to any gene: 4. CDR1 is LNHNV, CDR2 YYDKDF, per germline (reference sequence).

This clone appeared a few times. CDR3 nucleotide sequence: TGTGCCAGCAGTATCCTCCTCGGACAGGGGATCTCCTACGAGCAGTACTTC. It encodes CASSILLGQGISYEQYF. The V and J genes are TRBV27 and TRBJ2-7; 9 nucleotides match TRBD1. J was trimmed by 0 bases and V by 5 bases; bases with no gene match: 11. Germline values: CDR1 MNHEY, CDR2 SMNVEV (reference sequence). The CDR3 has 17 residues.

This rearrangement joins TRBV5-4 to TRBJ2-2; 7 bases match TRBD2. CDR3 length equals 16 residues. Germline V CDR1 and CDR2: SGHNT, YYREEE (reference sequence). With V trimmed by 4 bases and J by 0 bases, 6 bases remained unmatched. The CDR3 nucleotides read TGTGCCAGCAGCCCCTCCGGGAGGACGAACACCGGGGAGCTGTTTTTT. This gives the protein CASSPSGRTNTGELFF.

The J gene is TRBJ1-1, the V gene TRBV25-1; possibly TRBD1 for D (5 bases). This CDR3 spans 15 amino acids. Germline CDR1 MGHDK, CDR2 SYGVNS. V lost 4 bases to trimming and J lost 2 bases, with 14 bases between them. CDR3 amino acids: CASSAQGVLNTEAFF. The CDR3 bases are TGTGCCAGCAGTGCCCAAGGGGTCCTAAACACTGAAGCTTTCTTT.

The chain couples TRBV4-1 to TRBJ1-1, with 7 bases that match TRBD1. Germline V gene sequence: CDR1 MGHRA, CDR2 YSYEKL. The CDR3 length is 17 residues. V was clipped by 3 bases and J by 1 base; unmatched bases: 11. The DNA for the CDR3 is TGCGCCAGCAGCCACCTACGGGTCGGGACAGCGAACACTGAAGCTTTCTTT. Translated: CASSHLRVGTANTEAFF.

V gene TRBV7-9 combines with J gene TRBJ2-2, with TRBD2 identical over 8 bases. The CDR3 totals 15 residues. From germline, CDR1 is SEHNR and CDR2 FQNEAQ (reference sequence). V lost 2 bases, J lost 5 bases, and 4 bases stayed unmatched. CDR3 coding DNA: TGTGCCAGCAGCTTACGAGCGGGAGTTACCGGGGAGCTGTTTTTT. Protein: CASSLRAGVTGELFF.